Here is one TCR beta chain with its context. The data originate from a study of shared clonotypes between healthy human individuals. The repertoire was sequenced with immunoSEQ multiplex PCR; TCRdb's copy has only in-frame clones and lacks some. The sample contains roughly 720,000 clones, about 90% of which appear only once. The CDR3 totals 13 residues. The V gene's germline CDR1 is SEHNR and CDR2 FQNEAQ (reference sequence). V lost 5 bases to trimming and J lost 7 bases, with 13 bases between them. The clonotype originates from a young man in good health. Some clones in this sample may be carry-over from other donors' samples. The V call is TRBV7-9, the J call TRBJ2-3, with D possibly being TRBD2 (6 bases). The sequencing input was memory CD8+ T cells from PBMCs. As for subset: CD45RO+ cells pooled with CCR7-negative TemRA cells. The DNA of the CDR3 is TGTGCCAGCAGCCTCTCCCGGGGGAATACGCAGTATTTT. It encodes CASSLSRGNTQYF.